The 13 T cell receptor beta chains below were found in one sample sequenced in a study of blood T cell repertoires in COVID-19. Repertoires were generated with immunoSEQ multiplex PCR, while TCRdb's copy carries only in-frame clones and drops some. The sample yields 400,000 to 550,000 clones, roughly 89% seen once. Sequenced: peripheral blood. These receptors were taken from a woman in her thirties with acute or convalescent COVID-19.

In DNA form, the CDR3 reads TGTGCCAGCAGCGCCCGTGGGGAGCGGACTGAAGCTTTCTTT. Protein: CASSARGERTEAFF. This rearrangement joins TRBV9 to TRBJ1-1; no clear D. Deletions cut 3 bases from V and 5 bases from J, with 14 bases between. This CDR3 comprises 14 residues. The germline CDR1 and CDR2 sequences are SGDLS and YYNGEE.

The V and J genes are TRBV4-1 and TRBJ1-1, with a possible D match to TRBD1 (6 bases). V lost 0 bases to trimming and J lost 5 bases, with 10 bases between them. The CDR3 length is 14 residues. Germline values: CDR1 MGHRA, CDR2 YSYEKL. CDR3 sequence reads: CASSQERGKTEAFF. CDR3 bases: TGCGCCAGCAGCCAAGAAAGGGGGAAAACTGAAGCTTTCTTT.

The J gene is TRBJ1-1, the V gene TRBV28; D is possibly TRBD1 (6 bases). Trimming removed 2 bases from V and 4 bases from J, with 17 bases in between. The CDR3 length is 16 residues. The V gene's germline CDR1 is MDHEN and CDR2 SYDVKM. The CDR3 DNA sequence: TGTGCCAGCAGTTTAGCAGGGGCCGCTTCAGGCACTGAAGCTTTCTTT. Translated, it gives CASSLAGAASGTEAFF.

The V call is TRBV7-2, the J call TRBJ2-1; TRBD1 matches 10 bases. Germline lookup yields CDR1 SGHTA and CDR2 FQGNSA. The CDR3 runs to 15 residues. With V trimmed by 0 bases and J by 7 bases, 3 bases remained unmatched. This chain's CDR3 is CASSLADRGPNEQFF. The CDR3 nucleotides are TGTGCCAGCAGCTTAGCCGACAGGGGGCCAAATGAGCAGTTCTTC.

This clone was detected once. This chain uses TRBV7-6 with TRBJ2-3; D perhaps matches TRBD1 (6 bases). Germline CDR1 is SGHVS and CDR2 is FNYEAQ. The CDR3 totals 15 residues. Trimming removed 2 bases at V and 2 bases at J, with 11 bases between. This CDR3 is CASSLYRGNTDTQYF. For the CDR3, the DNA is TGTGCCAGCAGCTTATATAGGGGGAACACAGATACGCAGTATTTT.

This chain joins TRBV15 and TRBJ2-1, with 16 bases fitting TRBD2. Germline V gene data show CDR1 as LNHNV and CDR2 as YYDKDF (reference sequence). The CDR3 contains 18 residues. Trimming took 3 bases from V and 8 from J; bases not matched to a gene: 10. Here the CDR3 DNA reads TGTGCCACCAGCAGGTTCGGGACTAGCGGGGGGGGCAACGATGAGCAGTTCTTC. Translating gives CATSRFGTSGGGNDEQFF.

V usage is TRBV28 and J usage is TRBJ1-1; D is uncertain. The germline V gene encodes CDR1 MDHEN and CDR2 SYDVKM. This CDR3 has 14 residues. Trimming removed 1 base from V and 3 bases from J, with 9 bases in between. The CDR3 nucleotides read TGTGCCAGCAGTTTATCCTTTATGTACACTGAAGCTTTCTTT. Amino acids: CASSLSFMYTEAFF.

This chain uses TRBV7-6 with TRBJ2-5; D is undetermined. The V and J ends lost 4 bases and 3 bases respectively, with 3 bases between them. CDR3 size: 11 residues. CDR1 and CDR2 from the germline V gene are SGHVS and FNYEAQ. In DNA, the CDR3 is TGTGCCAGCAGCTCGGAAGAGACCCAGTACTTC. Residues: CASSSEETQYF.

The chain employs TRBV7-2 and TRBJ1-1, with a weak D call TRBD1 (5 bases). This CDR3 has 15 amino acids. The V end was cut by 1 base, the J end by 7 bases, with 16 bases between. The germline V gene encodes CDR1 SGHTA and CDR2 FQGNSA. The CDR3 DNA reads TGTGCCAGCAGCTTAGATCTGGCTGGGGCCGATGAAGCTTTCTTT. This translates into CASSLDLAGADEAFF.

The V call is TRBV28, the J call TRBJ1-1; tentative D call: TRBD1 (5 bases). Between the trimmed V and J ends, which lost 10 bases and 4 bases, there was a span of 13 bases. The CDR3 is 12 residues long. CDR1 and CDR2 (germline): MDHEN, SYDVKM. DNA of the CDR3: TGTGCCACGGGGGGGGGTATCACTGAAGCTTTCTTT. Its protein is CATGGGITEAFF.

CDR3 in amino acids: CASSNWTHEQYF. The CDR3 DNA reads as TGTGCCAGCAGTAATTGGACTCACGAGCAGTACTTC. The rearrangement joins TRBV28 to TRBJ2-7; the D gene is possibly TRBD2 (5 bases). Germline lookup yields CDR1 MDHEN and CDR2 SYDVKM. Trimming removed 5 bases at V and 5 bases at J, with 10 bases between. The CDR3 runs to 12 residues.

In this sample, this clone turned up a few times. The sample contains more than one DNA sequence encoding this CDR3. V usage is TRBV12-5 and J usage is TRBJ2-7; 8 nucleotides line up with TRBD1. Germline loops: CDR1 LGHNT, CDR2 FRNRAP. V shed 3 bases, J shed 4 bases, and the junction held 2 bases outside the gene matches. This CDR3 contains 13 residues. The CDR3 bases are TGTGCTAGTGGTTTTGACAGGGGATACGAGCAGTACTTC. It encodes CASGFDRGYEQYF.

The V and J genes are TRBV4-2 and TRBJ1-2; D uncertain. The CDR3 length is 15 residues. Trimming pared 0 bases from V and 0 bases from J, leaving 8 bases between. Germline CDR1 LGHNA, CDR2 YNFKEQ. CDR3 protein: CASSQDQKTNYGYTF. As DNA, the CDR3 is TGTGCCAGCAGCCAAGATCAGAAAACTAACTATGGCTACACCTTC.